A selection of T cell receptor beta chains follows, all from one sample in a study of human T cells and chemical hapten exposure. TCRdb independently ran MiXCR on the 5' RACE reads; one entry per CDR3 protein. The table shows roughly 110,000 distinct CDR3 sequences, with around a fifth occurring only once. These TCRs come from a human donor in good health. Both conserved end residues are part of each CDR3. A D gene is named only where the DNA matches it firmly. Size is omitted from some rows. Given values are once, few, many or a class for expanded clones.

size	D	V	J	DNA	CDR3
-	TRBD1	TRBV6-1	TRBJ1-4	TGTGCCAGCAGTGCGACAGGGAGTGCTAACGAAAAACTGTTTTTT	CASSATGSANEKLFF
-	TRBD1	TRBV20-1	TRBJ2-2	TGCAGTGCTAGAGAGACAGGGGTCAGCACCGGGGAGCTGTTTTTT	CSARETGVSTGELFF
-	-	TRBV27	TRBJ1-2	TGTGCCAGCAGTCTTCTGGGGCGCTACTATGGCTACACCTTC	CASSLLGRYYGYTF
few	TRBD2	TRBV30	TRBJ2-1	TGTGCCTGGAGGGAACTAGCGGGCTACAATGAGCAGTTCTTC	CAWRELAGYNEQFF
-	TRBD1	TRBV3-1	TRBJ2-7	TGTGCCAGCAGCCAAGCCGGGACAGGGGCCTACGAGCAGTACTTC	CASSQAGTGAYEQYF
few	-	TRBV28	TRBJ1-1	TGTGCCAGCAGCCCCGCCGGCAGGGGTACTGAAGCTTTCTTT	CASSPAGRGTEAFF
few	TRBD1	TRBV5-5	TRBJ2-7	TGTGCCAGCAGCTCCTCCCAGGGGGCTCGATACGAGCAGTACTTC	CASSSSQGARYEQYF
once	-	TRBV6-2/TRBV6-3	TRBJ2-7	TGTGCCAGCAGAAAGGGACCTCGATACGAGCAGTACTTC	CASRKGPRYEQYF
few	-	TRBV28	TRBJ2-1	TGTGCCAGCAGACGGAGGCTTGGTGAGCAGTTCTTC	CASRRRLGEQFF
many	-	TRBV7-9	TRBJ1-4	TGTGCCAGCAGCTTAATGACTACCACAACTAATGAAAAACTGTTTTTT	CASSLMTTTTNEKLFF
few	-	TRBV14	TRBJ1-6	TGTGCCAGCAGCCAAGTCTCCTGGGGCAGCAACTATAATTCACCCCTCCACTTT	CASSQVSWGSNYNSPLHF
few	TRBD2	TRBV28	TRBJ2-3	TGTGCCAGCAGTCCAGTAGCGGGAAGGTTAGCAGATACGCAGTATTTT	CASSPVAGRLADTQYF
few	-	TRBV28	TRBJ2-7	TGTGCCAGCAGCCCCCCTAGGGGCTTGCCTCCCTACGAGCAGTACTTC	CASSPPRGLPPYEQYF
-	TRBD1	TRBV14	TRBJ2-1	TGTGCCAGCAGCCAAGTAGGGGGCGGCCGGTACAATGAGCAGTTCTTC	CASSQVGGGRYNEQFF
few	-	TRBV30	TRBJ2-7	TGTGCCTGGAGTACAGGGACCTACGAGCAGTACTTC	CAWSTGTYEQYF
few	TRBD1	TRBV3-1	TRBJ1-1	TGTGCCAGCAGCCCGCGGGGAGGGGGCGGGAGGACTGAAGCTTTCTTT	CASSPRGGGGRTEAFF
-	-	TRBV24-1	TRBJ2-1	TGTGCCACCGGACTGGGGTACAATGAGCAGTTCTTC	CATGLGYNEQFF
-	-	TRBV28	TRBJ2-7	TGTGCCAGCAGTCCGCAAAAATGGGGTAAATCATCCTACGAGCAGTACTTC	CASSPQKWGKSSYEQYF
-	-	TRBV28	TRBJ2-6	TGTGCCAGCAGTTTAGGGACTTCCTCTGGGGCCAACGTCCTGACTTTC	CASSLGTSSGANVLTF
-	-	TRBV4-1	TRBJ2-7	TGCGCCAGCAGCCGAGTTGGGGCCAATACCTACGAGCAGTACTTC	CASSRVGANTYEQYF
-	TRBD1	TRBV5-1	TRBJ2-5	TGCGCCAGCAGCTTCTTTATCAGGGGGGAGACCCAGTACTTC	CASSFFIRGETQYF
few	-	TRBV28	TRBJ2-3	TGTGCCAGCAGAGAGGGCGGGACAGGCACAGATACGCAGTATTTT	CASREGGTGTDTQYF
few	-	TRBV2	TRBJ1-5	TGTGCCAGCAGTGAAGGTCAGGGCAATCAGCCCCAGCATTTT	CASSEGQGNQPQHF
many	TRBD1	TRBV3-1	TRBJ1-2	TGTGCCAGCAGCCAAGGCCAGGGGGGCTACTATGGCTACACCTTC	CASSQGQGGYYGYTF
-	-	TRBV15	TRBJ2-4	TGTGCCACCAGCAGAGATGAGTGGGGGGCCAAAAACATTCAGTACTTC	CATSRDEWGAKNIQYF
-	-	TRBV5-6	TRBJ1-1	TGTGCCAGCAGCTTTAGGACATACTCCACTGAAGCTTTCTTT	CASSFRTYSTEAFF
few	TRBD1	TRBV29-1	TRBJ1-3	TGCAGCGTGGTAACGGGACAGGGGCCGGTCTCTGGAAACACCATATATTTT	CSVVTGQGPVSGNTIYF
-	-	TRBV6-5	TRBJ2-6	TGTGCCAGCACCATGTCCGGGGGCGGGTCTGGGGCCAACGTCCTGACTTTC	CASTMSGGGSGANVLTF
-	-	TRBV4-1	TRBJ2-5	TGCGCCAGCAGCCAATCTCCAGGGGGGCAAGAGACCCAGTACTTC	CASSQSPGGQETQYF
few	-	TRBV20-1	TRBJ2-6	TGCAGTGCTGGAGGATTTGCCTCTGGGGCCAACGTCCTGACTTTC	CSAGGFASGANVLTF
few	-	TRBV6-4	TRBJ2-1	TGTGCCAGCAGTGACTCAGTAAATGAGCAGTTCTTC	CASSDSVNEQFF
few	-	TRBV28	TRBJ1-2	TGTGCCAGCAGTTTAGGGTGGAGGAAATATGGCTACACCTTC	CASSLGWRKYGYTF
many	TRBD2	TRBV29-1	TRBJ2-3	TGCAGCGTTGCAGGGGTGTGGACTAGCGGCCAGGTGGATACGCAGTATTTT	CSVAGVWTSGQVDTQYF
few	TRBD1	TRBV5-5	TRBJ2-7	TGTGCCAGCAGCCCCCGGACAGGGAACCCCTACGAGCAGTACTTC	CASSPRTGNPYEQYF
-	-	TRBV12-3/TRBV12-4	TRBJ1-2	TGTGCCAGCAGTTTAAATCGTGTCAGGGTCGGGGGCTACACCTTC	CASSLNRVRVGGYTF
-	-	TRBV14	TRBJ1-1	TGTGCCAGCAGCCAAGGGGGAGCTAGCACTGAAGCTTTCTTT	CASSQGGASTEAFF
few	TRBD2	TRBV12-3/TRBV12-4	TRBJ2-1	TGTGCCAGCAGTTTGGCTAGCGGGAGAGATGAGCAGTTCTTC	CASSLASGRDEQFF